This T cell receptor (beta chain) appears in the sequencing data of a study of T cell responses to AZD1222 COVID-19 vaccine. Study-level points and caveats: Close to half of all spike-specific TCRs reportedly target regions of the variants that are unmutated. Sampling that yielded the repertoires occurred only after the peak T cell response. CD4 TCRs associated with vaccination spanned spike, dominating at 160-218 and 743-854. Females outnumbered males among donors, who were mostly white British; clonal diversity was possibly underestimated.

In this sample, this clone turned up a few times. The antigen remains undetermined. Repertoires were generated with immunoSEQ multiplex PCR, while TCRdb's copy carries only in-frame clones and drops some. The sample contains around 70,000 clones, approximately 80% of which appear only once. Germline lookup yields CDR1 SNHLY and CDR2 FYNNEI. This CDR3 comprises 14 residues. V lost 6 bases, J lost 5 bases, and 8 bases stayed unmatched. The chain combines TRBV2 with TRBJ2-7; 9 nucleotides match TRBD2. This sample comprised peripheral blood, obtained on day 0 of AZD1222 vaccination. The sequence derives from an adult in good health. In DNA form, the CDR3 reads TGTGCCAGCAGCGCCGGACTAGCGATGAACGAGCAGTACTTC. Translated: CASSAGLAMNEQYF.